These T cell receptor beta chains were read from a single sample in a study of blood T cell repertoires in COVID-19. This table comes from immunoSEQ multiplex PCR, and its TCRdb copy is limited to in-frame clones, with some not included. The table records about 150,000 clones, 75% to 90% of them present only once. Specimen: peripheral blood. The receptors were gathered from a man between 60 and 75 years old with active or convalescent COVID-19. Each CDR3 is given with its conserved first and last residue. Fields, in order: V gene, clone size, J gene, D gene, CDR3 protein, CDR3 DNA. The D gene is left open where the match is weak. Part of the rows lack a size; the others show once, few, many or a class for expanded clones.

v_gene: TRBV10-1; abundance: few; j_gene: TRBJ1-2; d_gene: NA; CDR3aa: CASRRGCGYTF; CDR3nt: TGCGCCAGCAGGCGCGGGTGTGGCTACACCTTC
v_gene: TRBV19; abundance: few; j_gene: TRBJ2-2; d_gene: NA; CDR3aa: CASIRDRLTGELFF; CDR3nt: TGTGCCAGTATACGAGACAGATTGACCGGGGAGCTGTTTTTT
v_gene: TRBV7-3; abundance: few; j_gene: TRBJ2-7; d_gene: TRBD1; CDR3aa: CASSLGPRDRRLYEQYF; CDR3nt: TGTGCCAGCAGCCTGGGCCCCCGGGACAGGAGATTATACGAGCAGTACTTC
v_gene: TRBV6-2/TRBV6-3; abundance: NA; j_gene: TRBJ2-5; d_gene: NA; CDR3aa: CASSLGGAQYF; CDR3nt: TGTGCCAGCAGCCTAGGGGGGGCCCAGTACTTC
v_gene: TRBV6-2/TRBV6-3; abundance: NA; j_gene: TRBJ1-2; d_gene: NA; CDR3aa: CASSYSINPADLYGYTF; CDR3nt: TGTGCCAGCAGTTACTCAATAAATCCAGCGGACCTCTATGGCTACACCTTC
v_gene: TRBV9; abundance: NA; j_gene: TRBJ1-2; d_gene: TRBD1; CDR3aa: CASSFGTGGEFYGYTF; CDR3nt: TGTGCCAGCAGCTTTGGGACAGGGGGAGAATTCTATGGCTACACCTTC
v_gene: TRBV7-9; abundance: NA; j_gene: TRBJ1-2; d_gene: NA; CDR3aa: CASSLRQAPYGYTF; CDR3nt: TGTGCCAGCAGCCTACGGCAGGCCCCCTATGGCTACACCTTC
v_gene: TRBV9; abundance: NA; j_gene: TRBJ1-5; d_gene: TRBD1; CDR3aa: CASSFTGTDNQPQHF; CDR3nt: TGTGCCAGCAGCTTCACCGGGACAGACAATCAGCCCCAGCATTTT
v_gene: TRBV18; abundance: NA; j_gene: TRBJ2-7; d_gene: NA; CDR3aa: CASSPRATLPGEQYF; CDR3nt: TGTGCCAGCTCACCCCGAGCGACCCTCCCTGGTGAGCAGTACTTC
v_gene: TRBV12-2; abundance: few; j_gene: TRBJ2-1; d_gene: NA; CDR3aa: CASRLVTGGGLWWLVYNEQFF; CDR3nt: TGTGCAAGTCGCTTAGTAACAGGGGGCGGATTATGGTGGTTGGTATACAATGAGCAGTTCTTC
v_gene: TRBV30; abundance: NA; j_gene: TRBJ1-4; d_gene: TRBD1; CDR3aa: CAWAPDGQTGGKLFF; CDR3nt: TGTGCCTGGGCGCCCGATGGTCAAACAGGGGGCAAACTGTTTTTT
v_gene: TRBV7-2; abundance: NA; j_gene: TRBJ2-7; d_gene: TRBD1; CDR3aa: CASSVRDSSYEQYF; CDR3nt: TGTGCCAGCAGCGTCCGGGACAGTTCCTACGAGCAGTACTTC
v_gene: TRBV27; abundance: NA; j_gene: TRBJ1-5; d_gene: TRBD1; CDR3aa: CASKRGQGAYQPQHF; CDR3nt: TGTGCCAGCAAAAGAGGACAGGGGGCTTATCAGCCCCAGCATTTT
v_gene: TRBV5-1; abundance: few; j_gene: TRBJ1-6; d_gene: NA; CDR3aa: CASRTGDRNSPLHF; CDR3nt: TGCGCCAGCCGAACGGGGGACCGAAATTCACCCCTCCACTTT
v_gene: TRBV23-1; abundance: NA; j_gene: TRBJ1-1; d_gene: TRBD1; CDR3aa: CASSQPGQVMNTEAFF; CDR3nt: TGCGCCAGCAGTCAACCCGGACAGGTGATGAACACTGAAGCTTTCTTT
v_gene: TRBV7-2; abundance: NA; j_gene: TRBJ1-2; d_gene: NA; CDR3aa: CASSSTAVRYTF; CDR3nt: TGTGCCAGCAGCTCCACAGCGGTACGATACACCTTC
v_gene: TRBV2; abundance: NA; j_gene: TRBJ1-6; d_gene: NA; CDR3aa: CASTSDSNSPLHF; CDR3nt: TGTGCCAGCACCTCGGACAGCAATTCACCCCTCCACTTT
v_gene: TRBV11-2; abundance: NA; j_gene: TRBJ1-1; d_gene: TRBD1; CDR3aa: CASSLAVSGTENTEAFF; CDR3nt: TGTGCCAGCAGCTTAGCTGTATCCGGGACAGAGAACACTGAAGCTTTCTTT
v_gene: TRBV20-1; abundance: NA; j_gene: TRBJ1-2; d_gene: NA; CDR3aa: CSFFQGYGYTF; CDR3nt: TGCAGTTTTTTCCAGGGCTATGGCTACACCTTC
v_gene: TRBV9; abundance: NA; j_gene: TRBJ2-5; d_gene: NA; CDR3aa: CASSVGGRETQYF; CDR3nt: TGTGCCAGCAGCGTAGGCGGGCGAGAGACCCAGTACTTC
v_gene: TRBV7-8; abundance: NA; j_gene: TRBJ2-1; d_gene: TRBD1; CDR3aa: CASSLRFQGAPNEQFF; CDR3nt: TGTGCCAGCAGCTTAAGGTTCCAGGGGGCCCCCAATGAGCAGTTCTTC
v_gene: TRBV9; abundance: NA; j_gene: TRBJ2-1; d_gene: TRBD1; CDR3aa: CASSEQPTGDEQFF; CDR3nt: TGTGCCAGCAGCGAACAGCCGACAGGGGATGAGCAGTTCTTC
v_gene: TRBV28; abundance: NA; j_gene: TRBJ2-7; d_gene: TRBD1; CDR3aa: CASSPYRGNSEQYF; CDR3nt: TGTGCCAGCAGTCCCTACAGGGGAAATAGCGAGCAGTACTTC
v_gene: TRBV2; abundance: NA; j_gene: TRBJ2-5; d_gene: NA; CDR3aa: CASYGGLYQETQYF; CDR3nt: TGTGCCAGCTATGGCGGTCTGTACCAAGAGACCCAGTACTTC
v_gene: TRBV5-4; abundance: NA; j_gene: TRBJ2-3; d_gene: TRBD2; CDR3aa: CASRRGSATFGTDTQYF; CDR3nt: TGTGCCAGCAGACGCGGGAGCGCCACCTTCGGCACAGATACGCAGTATTTT
v_gene: TRBV7-9; abundance: NA; j_gene: TRBJ1-1; d_gene: TRBD1; CDR3aa: CASSPGQHLDTEAFF; CDR3nt: TGTGCCAGCAGCCCGGGACAGCACCTTGACACTGAAGCTTTCTTT
v_gene: TRBV7-9; abundance: once; j_gene: TRBJ1-2; d_gene: NA; CDR3aa: CASSLARGYGYTF; CDR3nt: TGTGCCAGCAGCTTAGCAAGAGGGTATGGCTACACCTTC
v_gene: TRBV28; abundance: NA; j_gene: TRBJ2-1; d_gene: TRBD2; CDR3aa: CASSLRSSGGAKVF; CDR3nt: TGTGCCAGCAGTTTACGGTCTAGCGGGGGGGCTAAGGTCTTC
v_gene: TRBV5-5; abundance: few; j_gene: TRBJ2-5; d_gene: TRBD2; CDR3aa: CASSLANGGTRETQYF; CDR3nt: TGTGCCAGCAGCTTGGCCAACGGGGGGACTAGAGAGACCCAGTACTTC
v_gene: TRBV5-4; abundance: NA; j_gene: TRBJ1-2; d_gene: NA; CDR3aa: CASSISRGQDYGYTF; CDR3nt: TGTGCCAGCAGCATTAGTCGGGGACAAGACTATGGCTACACCTTC
v_gene: TRBV29-1; abundance: NA; j_gene: TRBJ2-1; d_gene: TRBD1; CDR3aa: CSASGQNMYNEQFF; CDR3nt: TGCAGCGCATCGGGACAGAATATGTACAATGAGCAGTTCTTC
v_gene: TRBV9; abundance: NA; j_gene: TRBJ2-3; d_gene: NA; CDR3aa: CASSVHFAGQLIPNTQYF; CDR3nt: TGTGCCAGCAGCGTTCATTTTGCGGGACAGCTGATACCCAATACGCAGTATTTT
v_gene: TRBV24-1; abundance: NA; j_gene: TRBJ2-6; d_gene: NA; CDR3aa: CATSPMGGRGANVLTF; CDR3nt: TGTGCCACCAGTCCAATGGGGGGTCGAGGGGCCAACGTCCTGACTTTC
v_gene: TRBV10-1; abundance: NA; j_gene: TRBJ2-7; d_gene: TRBD2; CDR3aa: CASRASGGDDDEQYF; CDR3nt: TGCGCCAGCAGGGCTAGCGGGGGTGACGACGACGAGCAGTACTTC
v_gene: TRBV15; abundance: NA; j_gene: TRBJ2-1; d_gene: TRBD2; CDR3aa: CATSRVAGWGWPEQFF; CDR3nt: TGTGCCACCAGCAGAGTAGCGGGATGGGGCTGGCCTGAGCAGTTCTTC
v_gene: TRBV18; abundance: NA; j_gene: TRBJ1-2; d_gene: TRBD1; CDR3aa: CASSPNAGGVYGYTF; CDR3nt: TGTGCCAGCTCACCGAATGCAGGGGGAGTCTATGGCTACACCTTC
v_gene: TRBV20-1; abundance: NA; j_gene: TRBJ1-3; d_gene: NA; CDR3aa: CSASSGDGNTIYF; CDR3nt: TGCAGTGCTAGTTCAGGGGATGGAAACACCATATATTTT
v_gene: TRBV9; abundance: NA; j_gene: TRBJ2-3; d_gene: TRBD1; CDR3aa: CASSPGQGTDTQYF; CDR3nt: TGTGCCAGCAGCCCTGGACAGGGTACAGATACGCAGTATTTT
v_gene: TRBV5-1; abundance: once; j_gene: TRBJ2-1; d_gene: NA; CDR3aa: CASSLAPAGRGEQFF; CDR3nt: TGCGCCAGCAGCTTGGCCCCAGCAGGCCGGGGTGAGCAGTTCTTC
v_gene: TRBV7-2; abundance: NA; j_gene: TRBJ1-2; d_gene: NA; CDR3aa: CASSSGAGLNYGYTF; CDR3nt: TGTGCCAGCAGCTCAGGTGCAGGGTTAAACTATGGCTACACCTTC